The entry below gives a single TCR beta chain sequence along with its context. What it binds is unknown. The data were taken from a study of T cells in Graves' hyperthyroidism and ophthalmopathy. Study-level background: The blood sample was taken at first diagnosis, before treatment began. Notes on the study in general: Ophthalmopathy and stable hyperthyroidism were told apart by a 13 V-J model.

The CDR3 extends over 16 amino acids. CDR1 and CDR2 from the germline V gene are MNHEY and SVGEGT. V gave up 6 bases and J gave up 7 bases, with 22 bases separating them. Among the patients, aged 18 to 65, hyperthyroidism was newly diagnosed and had lasted under 2 months. A roughly 10 ml volume of fresh peripheral blood provided the PBMCs. Amplification targeted TCR beta CDR3 regions from RNA transcripts. HTBI primers were used for first-round RT-PCR of the TCR CDR3. TCRdb reprocessed the multiplex PCR reads with MiXCR, giving one entry per CDR3 protein. Of hundreds of thousands of distinct CDR3 sequences in the sample, less than 30% are singletons; the top ten hold approximately 30%.

This sequence was found in a man aged 40-50 years with Graves' hyperthyroidism that later progressed to Graves' ophthalmopathy. The chain has TRBV6-2 or TRBV6-3 and TRBJ1-5, with a tentative D call TRBD1 (6 bases). Material: blood. CDR3 DNA sequence: TGTGCCAGCAGCCGTGCCATACAGGGAGGTAAACAGCCCCAGCATTTT. Protein sequence: CASSRAIQGGKQPQHF.